The clone carrying this TCR beta chain was observed a few times. This sample's time point: newly diagnosed GD, antithyroid drugs for less than 3 months. RNA isolated from PBMCs was used to make the TCR library. V was shortened by 2 bases and J by 6 bases, with 10 bases between the two germline ends. The CDR3 has 14 residues. Germline V lookup: CDR1 LGHNA, CDR2 YNFKEQ. The sample comes from a study of regulatory T cells in long-lasting Graves disease. Combining iRepertoire HTBI primers with Arm-PCR of CDR3 regions, the authors built TCR beta libraries. TCRdb recomputed calls from the multiplex PCR reads with MiXCR, one row per CDR3 protein. Of about 400,000 distinct CDR3 sequences detected, about 15% appear once; the ten largest clones hold roughly 7.7%. In addition, the sample was reused for a study of T cells in Graves' hyperthyroidism and ophthalmopathy. From that paper: When ophthalmopathy did not progress within 18 months, Graves' hyperthyroidism was considered stable. During a first-round RT-PCR of the TCR CDR3, the HTBI primer set was used.

This receptor was taken from a middle-aged woman with Graves disease. This sample comprised peripheral blood mononuclear cells (PBMCs), obtained at new diagnosis, from a patient treated with antithyroid drugs. This chain uses TRBV4-2 with TRBJ1-4; D perhaps matches TRBD1 (5 bases). CDR3 DNA: TGTGCCAGCAGCCAACAGGGATCATATGAAAAACTGTTTTTT. It codes for CASSQQGSYEKLFF.